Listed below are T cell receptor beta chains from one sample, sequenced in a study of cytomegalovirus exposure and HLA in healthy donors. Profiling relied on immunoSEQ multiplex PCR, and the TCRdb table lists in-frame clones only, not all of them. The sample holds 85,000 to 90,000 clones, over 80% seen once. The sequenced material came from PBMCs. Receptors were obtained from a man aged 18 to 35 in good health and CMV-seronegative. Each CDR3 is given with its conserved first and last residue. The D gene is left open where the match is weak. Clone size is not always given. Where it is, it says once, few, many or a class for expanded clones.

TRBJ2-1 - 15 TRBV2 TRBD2 CASRKGLAGVNEQFF TGTGCCAGCAGAAAAGGACTAGCGGGAGTCAATGAGCAGTTCTTC
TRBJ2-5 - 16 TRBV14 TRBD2 CASSQESAGGQETQYF TGTGCCAGCAGCCAAGAAAGTGCGGGAGGGCAAGAGACCCAGTACTTC
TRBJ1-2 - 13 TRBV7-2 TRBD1 CASRPNRGLGYTF TGTGCCAGCAGGCCCAACAGGGGGCTTGGCTACACCTTC
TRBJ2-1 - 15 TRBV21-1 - CASTTGTTSYNEQFF TGTGCCAGCACGACCGGGACTACCTCCTACAATGAGCAGTTCTTC
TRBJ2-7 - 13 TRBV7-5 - CATPSGRDYEQYF TGTGCCACCCCCTCGGGGAGGGACTACGAGCAGTACTTC
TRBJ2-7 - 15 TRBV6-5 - CASSYSTGHLYEQYF TGTGCCAGCAGTTACTCGACGGGACACCTCTACGAGCAGTACTTC
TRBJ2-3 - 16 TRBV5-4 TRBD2 CASSRVGGGSGDTQYF TGTGCCAGCAGCAGAGTCGGCGGCGGGAGCGGGGATACGCAGTATTTT
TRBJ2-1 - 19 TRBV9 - CASSVEGGFIGRAHNEQFF TGTGCCAGCAGCGTAGAGGGCGGTTTCATCGGCAGGGCCCACAATGAGCAGTTCTTC
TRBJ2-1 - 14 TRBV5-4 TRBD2 CASSLQAGGSEQFF TGTGCCAGCAGCTTACAAGCGGGAGGTAGTGAGCAGTTCTTC
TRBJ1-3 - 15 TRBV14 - CAGSQRDNSGNTIYF TGTGCCGGCAGCCAGAGGGATAACTCTGGAAACACCATATATTTT
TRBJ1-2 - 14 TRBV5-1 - CASSLRQNVYGYTF TGCGCCAGCAGCTTGCGACAGAACGTCTATGGCTACACCTTC
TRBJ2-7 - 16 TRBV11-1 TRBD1 CASSTAGRGLLEEQYF TGTGCCAGCAGCACCGCGGGTAGGGGGCTCTTGGAAGAGCAGTACTTC
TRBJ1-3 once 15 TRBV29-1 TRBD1 CSVDQTGVTGNTIYF TGCAGCGTGGACCAGACAGGGGTAACTGGAAACACCATATATTTT
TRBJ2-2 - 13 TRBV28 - CASKKGWTGELFF TGTGCCAGCAAAAAGGGGTGGACCGGGGAGCTGTTTTTT
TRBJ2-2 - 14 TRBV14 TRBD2 CASRGTSLSGELFF TGTGCCAGCAGGGGGACTAGCTTGTCCGGGGAGCTGTTTTTT
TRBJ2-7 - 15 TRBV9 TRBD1 CASSVAGTEIYEQYF TGTGCCAGCAGCGTAGCCGGGACAGAGATCTACGAGCAGTACTTC
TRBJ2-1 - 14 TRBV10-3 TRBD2 CAISEPGLANEQFF TGTGCCATCAGTGAGCCGGGACTAGCTAATGAGCAGTTCTTC
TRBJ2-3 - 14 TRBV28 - CASSNSGGTDTQYF TGTGCCAGCAGTAATTCAGGAGGAACAGATACGCAGTATTTT
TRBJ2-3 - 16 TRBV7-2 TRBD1 CASSFGTGGRTDTQYF TGTGCCAGCAGCTTCGGGACAGGGGGCCGCACAGATACGCAGTATTTT
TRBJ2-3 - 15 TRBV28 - CASSLLSSGTDTQYF TGTGCCAGCAGTTTACTGTCTAGTGGCACAGATACGCAGTATTTT
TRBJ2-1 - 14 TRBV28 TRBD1 CAHRGASAQGEQFF TGTGCCCACAGGGGGGCTAGCGCTCAGGGTGAGCAGTTCTTC
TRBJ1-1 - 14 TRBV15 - CATRREWGGTEAFF TGTGCCACCCGCAGAGAGTGGGGGGGCACTGAAGCTTTCTTT
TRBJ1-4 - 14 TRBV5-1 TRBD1 CASSGTGGDEKLFF TGCGCCAGCAGCGGGACAGGGGGGGATGAAAAACTGTTTTTT
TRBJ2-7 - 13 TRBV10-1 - CASTARGLYEQYF TGCGCCAGTACGGCCCGAGGACTCTACGAGCAGTACTTC
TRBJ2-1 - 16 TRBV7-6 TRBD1 CASSLATGAGTYEQFF TGTGCCAGCAGCTTAGCCACAGGGGCCGGGACCTATGAGCAGTTCTTC
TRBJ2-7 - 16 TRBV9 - CASSVGLSPDSYEQYF TGTGCCAGCAGCGTGGGACTTTCCCCTGATTCCTACGAGCAGTACTTC
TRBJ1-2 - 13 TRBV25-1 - CASQELTTGGYTF TGTGCCAGCCAAGAACTAACGACAGGCGGCTACACCTTC
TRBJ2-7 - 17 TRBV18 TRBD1 CASSPWGGQGTAYEQYF TGTGCCAGCTCACCATGGGGGGGACAGGGGACCGCCTACGAGCAGTACTTC